A selection of T cell receptor beta chains follows, all from one sample in a study of T cell repertoires in aging, cancer and after chemotherapy. TCRdb passed the multiplex PCR reads through MiXCR, listing each CDR3 protein once. The data hold 4,500 to 5,500 distinct CDR3 sequences, with 25% to 35% observed a single time. The specimen was blood. The receptors stem from a human donor with a solid tumor. The CDR3 runs from the conserved cysteine through the conserved F or W. Fields, in order: V gene, D gene, J gene, clone size, CDR3 DNA, CDR3 protein. A D gene is named only where the DNA matches it firmly. The size of a clone is reported for some rows only, either as once, few or many, or as a class for expanded clones.

>TRBV4-3|-|TRBJ2-1|few
TGCGCCAGCAGCCAAGACCTTCCCAGACAGCTAGTGGACAATGAGCAGTTCTTC
CASSQDLPRQLVDNEQFF
>TRBV5-1|TRBD1|TRBJ1-1|-
TGCGCCAGCAGCTTACGCGGGACAGCGAACACTGAAGCTTTCTTT
CASSLRGTANTEAFF
>TRBV6-6|-|TRBJ2-2|medium-sized
TGTGCCAGCACCGACAGGTCGTACACCGGGGAGCTGTTTTTT
CASTDRSYTGELFF
>TRBV12-3/TRBV12-4|TRBD1|TRBJ1-5|-
TGTGCCAGCAGCTTGGGCAGGGGGAGTAATCCCCAGCATTTT
CASSLGRGSNPQHF
>TRBV5-1|TRBD1|TRBJ1-2|few
TGCGCCAGCTTCGACAGGGGGCGCGAGGGCTACACCTTC
CASFDRGREGYTF
>TRBV27|-|TRBJ2-7|medium-sized
TGTGCCAGCAAGCTCGGGGCAGGGTTTCGGATCGAGCAGTACTTC
CASKLGAGFRIEQYF
>TRBV6-5|-|TRBJ2-7|medium-sized
TGTGCCAGCAGTTACGGGGGACTTCTCTACGAGCAGTACTTC
CASSYGGLLYEQYF
>TRBV6-2/TRBV6-3|-|TRBJ1-1|medium-sized
TGTGCCAGCACCGAAGACACTGAAGCTTTCTTT
CASTEDTEAFF
>TRBV27|-|TRBJ2-5|few
TGTGCCAGCAGTCCGACTCGGGTAGCGGCAAACCAAGAGACCCAGTACTTC
CASSPTRVAANQETQYF
>TRBV12-3/TRBV12-4|TRBD2|TRBJ2-1|few
TGTGCCAGCAGCGGACTAGCGGGAGGGCCGTTCCTTAGCTCCTACAATGAGCAGTTCTTC
CASSGLAGGPFLSSYNEQFF
>TRBV11-1|TRBD1|TRBJ2-1|medium-sized
TGTGCCAGCAGTCCTGACCCGGGACAGGGGGAAAATGAGCAGTTCTTC
CASSPDPGQGENEQFF
>TRBV11-2|TRBD2|TRBJ2-2|once
TGTGCCAGCAGCTTAGGCAGGGCTAGCGGGAGGGGAAACACCGGGGAGCTGTTTTTT
CASSLGRASGRGNTGELFF
>TRBV30|-|TRBJ2-5|medium-sized
TGTGCCTCTTCGGCGGGGTCGTACCAAGAGACCCAGTACTTC
CASSAGSYQETQYF
>TRBV11-2|TRBD2|TRBJ2-1|-
TGTGCCAGCAGCTTAAGGGGGGGGACTAGCGGGATTGGGCCCTACAATGAGCAGTTCTTC
CASSLRGGTSGIGPYNEQFF
>TRBV27|-|TRBJ2-4|-
TGTGCCAGCAGTCAGGGGACAACGCTAGCCAAAAACATTCAGTACTTC
CASSQGTTLAKNIQYF
>TRBV29-1|-|TRBJ1-2|medium-sized
TGCAGCGTTGAAGGATCCAGAAGAGGTGGCTACACCTTC
CSVEGSRRGGYTF
>TRBV19|TRBD1|TRBJ1-6|-
TGTGCCAGTAGTATTGCAGGGGGCGTCCCCTATTCACCCCTCCACTTT
CASSIAGGVPYSPLHF
>TRBV7-6|TRBD1|TRBJ1-1|medium-sized
TGTGCCAGCAGCTTATCCCCGTTGGCAAGGGGGCGAGCTGAAGCTTTCTTT
CASSLSPLARGRAEAFF
>TRBV5-5|TRBD2|TRBJ2-6|medium-sized
TGTGCCAGCAGCTTGATTCCTAGCGGGAGGGCCGCCGGGGCCAACGTCCTGACTTTC
CASSLIPSGRAAGANVLTF
>TRBV19|-|TRBJ1-1|medium-sized
TGTGCCAGTAACGAAGACAGGCAGGGTGAAGCTTTCTTT
CASNEDRQGEAFF
>TRBV5-4|-|TRBJ1-3|few
TGTGCCAGCAGCCTGGGGGGAAACACCATATATTTT
CASSLGGNTIYF
>TRBV6-5|-|TRBJ2-1|medium-sized
TGTGCCAGCAGTTACGGCAGGGGGGACGAGCAGTTCTTC
CASSYGRGDEQFF
>TRBV5-4|-|TRBJ1-2|medium-sized
TGTGCCAGCAGCGTCGGAGCTTTTAACTATGGCTACACCTTC
CASSVGAFNYGYTF
>TRBV13|TRBD2|TRBJ2-1|medium-sized
TGTGCCAGCAGCTTTCGCGGGAGTGAGTACAATGAGCAGTTCTTC
CASSFRGSEYNEQFF
>TRBV27|TRBD1|TRBJ2-7|-
TGTGCCAGCAGTTCGATGGGACAGGGCTACGAGCAGTACTTC
CASSSMGQGYEQYF
>TRBV20-1|TRBD1|TRBJ2-7|few
TGCAGTGCTCCGGGACAGGGGGCGCCGGGTGAGCAGTACTTC
CSAPGQGAPGEQYF
>TRBV19|-|TRBJ1-5|medium-sized
TGTGCCAGTAGTATAGATGCAGGGGTCAATCAGCCCCAGCATTTT
CASSIDAGVNQPQHF
>TRBV7-2|-|TRBJ2-6|few
TGTGCCAGCAGCTACGACACGTCTGGGGCCAACGTCCTGACTTTC
CASSYDTSGANVLTF
>TRBV5-4|-|TRBJ2-2|medium-sized
TGTGCCAGCAGCTTGCGCCCCGGGGAGCTGTTTTTT
CASSLRPGELFF
>TRBV20-1|-|TRBJ2-5|-
TGCAGTGCTGGAAATACTTACCAAGAGACCCAGTACTTC
CSAGNTYQETQYF
>TRBV7-6|TRBD2|TRBJ2-3|few
TGTGCCAGTTCTAGCGGGAAAACAGATACGCAGTATTTT
CASSSGKTDTQYF
>TRBV20-1|-|TRBJ2-7|few
TGCAGTGGAGATGAATATAGCTCCTACGAGCAGTACTTC
CSGDEYSSYEQYF
>TRBV29-1|TRBD2|TRBJ2-5|-
TGCAGCGTGGGGGGGGGTTGGGAGACCCAGTACTTC
CSVGGGWETQYF
>TRBV27|-|TRBJ2-3|medium-sized
TGTGCCAGCACCGACGGGGGAGCCCTAGATACGCAGTATTTT
CASTDGGALDTQYF
>TRBV6-5|-|TRBJ1-6|medium-sized
TGTGCCAGCAAAAGAAACACACCGGATTCACCCCTCCACTTT
CASKRNTPDSPLHF
>TRBV20-1|-|TRBJ2-1|-
TGCAGTGCTAGAGATCAGACTTACAATGAGCAGTTCTTC
CSARDQTYNEQFF
>TRBV6-2/TRBV6-3|TRBD1|TRBJ1-2|few
TGTGCCAGCTGTGGAGGGGGCGCTTGGTATGGCTACACCTTC
CASCGGGAWYGYTF
>TRBV18|-|TRBJ2-7|-
TGTGCCAGCTCACCAGGAAGGGGCTTGTTTGGAGTTAGTTGGGACGAGCAGTACTTC
CASSPGRGLFGVSWDEQYF
>TRBV6-2/TRBV6-3|TRBD1|TRBJ1-4|few
TGTGCCAGCAGTTACACCCCGGGACAGACGAATGAAAAACTGTTTTTT
CASSYTPGQTNEKLFF
>TRBV7-9|-|TRBJ1-6|-
TGTGCCAGCAGACCCGGGCCTTCAGGTTCACCCCTCCACTTT
CASRPGPSGSPLHF
>TRBV20-1|-|TRBJ1-2|-
TGCAGTGCTTGGGGGCGGGGGACGATTTATGGCTACACCTTC
CSAWGRGTIYGYTF
>TRBV28|TRBD1|TRBJ2-7|few
TGTGCCAGCAGTCTCGGGACAGGGAGGAACTACGAGCAGTACTTC
CASSLGTGRNYEQYF
>TRBV27|-|TRBJ1-1|few
TGTGCCAGCAGTCCTCTCGGCAGCTACACTGAAGCTTTCTTT
CASSPLGSYTEAFF